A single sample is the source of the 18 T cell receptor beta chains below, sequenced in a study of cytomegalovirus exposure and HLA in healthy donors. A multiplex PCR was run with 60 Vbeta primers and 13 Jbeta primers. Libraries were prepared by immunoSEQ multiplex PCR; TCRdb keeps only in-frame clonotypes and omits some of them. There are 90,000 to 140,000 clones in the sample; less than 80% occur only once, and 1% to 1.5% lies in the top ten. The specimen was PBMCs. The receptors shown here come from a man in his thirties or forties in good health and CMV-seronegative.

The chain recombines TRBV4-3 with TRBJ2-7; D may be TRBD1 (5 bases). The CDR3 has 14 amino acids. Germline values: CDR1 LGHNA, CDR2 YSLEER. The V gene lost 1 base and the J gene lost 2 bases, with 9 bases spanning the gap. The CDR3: CASSQGGGTYEQYF. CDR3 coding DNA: TGCGCCAGCAGCCAAGGGGGCGGTACCTACGAGCAGTACTTC.

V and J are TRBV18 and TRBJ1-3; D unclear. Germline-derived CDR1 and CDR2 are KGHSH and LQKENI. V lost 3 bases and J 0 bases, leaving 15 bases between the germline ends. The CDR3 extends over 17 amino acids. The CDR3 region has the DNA TGTGCCAGCTCACCCTCCCACTCGGGGATCTCTGGAAACACCATATATTTT. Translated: CASSPSHSGISGNTIYF.

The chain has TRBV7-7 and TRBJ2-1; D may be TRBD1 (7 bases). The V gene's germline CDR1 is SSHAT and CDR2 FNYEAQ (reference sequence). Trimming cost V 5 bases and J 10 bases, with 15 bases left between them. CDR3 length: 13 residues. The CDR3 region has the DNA TGTGCCAGCAGCGCGACAGGGACTCGGGAGCAGTTCTTC. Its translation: CASSATGTREQFF.

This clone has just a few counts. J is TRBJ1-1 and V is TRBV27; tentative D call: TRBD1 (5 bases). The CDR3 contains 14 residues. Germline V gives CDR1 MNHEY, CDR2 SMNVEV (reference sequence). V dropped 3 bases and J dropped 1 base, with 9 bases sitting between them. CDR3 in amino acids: CASSLGGPNTEAFF. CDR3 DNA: TGTGCCAGCAGTTTGGGGGGTCCGAACACTGAAGCTTTCTTT.

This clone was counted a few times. CDR3 in amino acids: CASSRTESYEQYF. CDR3 sequence (DNA): TGTGCCAGCAGTAGAACAGAATCCTACGAGCAGTACTTC. The rearrangement joins TRBV2 to TRBJ2-5; D gene ambiguous. The DNA matches TRBJ2-7 better at its end, which makes the J call doubtful. Germline loops: CDR1 SNHLY, CDR2 FYNNEI. The CDR3 sequence is 13 residues long.

CDR3 sequence: CSVLGLAENNEQFF. Here the CDR3 DNA reads TGCAGCGTTTTGGGTCTAGCGGAGAACAATGAGCAGTTCTTC. This chain links TRBV29-1 with TRBJ2-1; 7 bases line up with TRBD2. The CDR3 contains 14 residues. Germline lookup yields CDR1 SQVTM and CDR2 ANQGSEA. V lost 5 bases to trimming and J lost 5 bases; unmatched junction nucleotides: 9.

The CDR3 reads CASSSTGAGYTF. CDR3 coding DNA: TGTGCCAGCAGTTCCACAGGGGCGGGCTACACCTTC. V is TRBV6-5 and J is TRBJ1-2, with 7 bases fitting TRBD1. CDR3 size: 12 residues. Trimming took 4 bases from V and 8 from J; bases not matched to a gene: 4. Germline V gene lookup returns CDR1 MNHEY and CDR2 SVGAGI.

The chain's CDR3 is CATSEQVGEAFF. The DNA for the CDR3 is TGTGCCACCAGCGAACAGGTCGGTGAAGCTTTCTTT. The chain combines TRBV15 with TRBJ1-1, with D possibly matching TRBD1 (5 bases). Per the germline V gene, CDR1 is LNHNV and CDR2 is YYDKDF (reference sequence). With 5 bases removed from V and 7 bases from J, the gap between germline ends came to 11 bases. The CDR3 sequence is 12 residues long.

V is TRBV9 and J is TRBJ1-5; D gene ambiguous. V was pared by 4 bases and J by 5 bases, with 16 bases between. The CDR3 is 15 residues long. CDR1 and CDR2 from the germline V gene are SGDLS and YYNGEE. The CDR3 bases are TGTGCCAGCAGCTCAGGACTTTACCGTGATCAGCCCCAGCATTTT. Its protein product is CASSSGLYRDQPQHF.

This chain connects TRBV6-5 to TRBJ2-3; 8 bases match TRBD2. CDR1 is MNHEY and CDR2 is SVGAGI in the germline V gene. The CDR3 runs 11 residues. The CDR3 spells CQAGVADTQYF. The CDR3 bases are TGTCAAGCGGGAGTGGCGGATACGCAGTATTTT.

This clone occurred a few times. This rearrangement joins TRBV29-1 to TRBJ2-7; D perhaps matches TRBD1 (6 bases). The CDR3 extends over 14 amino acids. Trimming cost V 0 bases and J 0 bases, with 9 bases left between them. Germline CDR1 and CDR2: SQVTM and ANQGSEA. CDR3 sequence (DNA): TGCAGCGTTGAAGATCAGGGGTCCTCCTACGAGCAGTACTTC. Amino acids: CSVEDQGSSYEQYF.

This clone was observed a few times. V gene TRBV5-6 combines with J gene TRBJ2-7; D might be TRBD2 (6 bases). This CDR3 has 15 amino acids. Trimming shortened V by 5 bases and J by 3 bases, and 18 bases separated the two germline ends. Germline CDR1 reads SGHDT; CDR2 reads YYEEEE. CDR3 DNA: TGTGCCAGCAGGGCCCGGGGGACGCCAGTCTACGAGCAGTACTTC. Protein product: CASRARGTPVYEQYF.

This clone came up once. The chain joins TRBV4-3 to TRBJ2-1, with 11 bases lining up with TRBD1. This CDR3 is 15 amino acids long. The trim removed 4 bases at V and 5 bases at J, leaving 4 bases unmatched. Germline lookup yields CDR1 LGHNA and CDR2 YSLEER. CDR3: CASSPGQGANNEQFF. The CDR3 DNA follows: TGCGCCAGCAGCCCCGGACAGGGGGCCAACAATGAGCAGTTCTTC.

The CDR3 reads CASSLDLAFHYEQYF. As DNA, the CDR3 is TGTGCCAGCAGCCTCGATCTAGCGTTTCACTACGAGCAGTACTTC. J is TRBJ2-7 and V is TRBV7-8; D may be TRBD2 (6 bases). The germline CDR1 and CDR2 sequences are SGHVS and FQNEAQ. The CDR3 runs to 15 residues. Trimming removed 5 bases at V and 3 bases at J, with 17 bases between.

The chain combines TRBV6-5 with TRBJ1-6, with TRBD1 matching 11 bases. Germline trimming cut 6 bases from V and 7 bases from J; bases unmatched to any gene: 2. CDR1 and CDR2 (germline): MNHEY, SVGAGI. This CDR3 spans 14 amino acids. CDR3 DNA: TGTGCCAGCAGGGGACAGGGGGTCAATTCACCCCTCCACTTT. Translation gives CASRGQGVNSPLHF.

This chain's CDR3 is CASLLITGELFF. CDR3 nucleotide sequence: TGCGCCAGCCTCCTAATTACCGGGGAGCTGTTTTTT. This sequence joins TRBV5-1 and TRBJ2-2; D unresolved. The germline gives CDR1 SGHRS, CDR2 YFSETQ. There are 12 residues in the CDR3. The ends were cut back, 7 bases at V and 5 bases at J, with 9 bases in the middle.

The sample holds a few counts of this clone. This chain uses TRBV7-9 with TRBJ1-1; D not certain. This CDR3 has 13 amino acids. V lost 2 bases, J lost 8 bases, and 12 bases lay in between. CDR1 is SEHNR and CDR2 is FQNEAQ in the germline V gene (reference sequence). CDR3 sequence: CASSLSERAEAFF. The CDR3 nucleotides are TGTGCCAGCAGCTTATCTGAGAGAGCAGAAGCTTTCTTT.

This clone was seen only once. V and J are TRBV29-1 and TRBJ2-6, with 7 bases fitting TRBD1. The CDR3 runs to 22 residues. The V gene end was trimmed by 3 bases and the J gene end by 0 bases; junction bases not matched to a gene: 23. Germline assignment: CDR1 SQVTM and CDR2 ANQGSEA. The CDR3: CSVERGYRDRSQQASGANVLTF. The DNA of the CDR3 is TGCAGCGTTGAGAGGGGGTACCGGGACAGATCCCAACAAGCCTCTGGGGCCAACGTCCTGACTTTC.